This record covers a single T cell receptor beta chain. CDR1 MDHEN and CDR2 SYDVKM come from the germline V gene. The length of the CDR3 is 14 residues. V lost 7 bases, J lost 3 bases, and 16 bases lay in between. This specimen comes from a study of blood T cells in healthy people across ages. Together with a sample-barcoded 5' primer, a J-beta primer mix was included in a second PCR lasting about 6 to 11 cycles. TCRdb ran MiXCR on the 5' RACE reads and lists one entry per CDR3 protein. This table has about 800,000 distinct CDR3 sequences, roughly 25% appearing once. The sample was also linked to a second study, of T cells of mothers and their children.

The sample was blood. The TCR was taken from a boy younger than 18 in good health. The genes are TRBV28 and TRBJ2-7; maybe TRBD1 (5 bases). The CDR3 region is CASTQGQGFYEQYF. The CDR3 DNA reads as TGTGCCAGCACCCAAGGGCAGGGTTTCTACGAGCAGTACTTC. The whole variable domain, filled in from reference TRBV28 and TRBJ2-7, reads DVKVTQSSRYLVKRTGEKVFLECVQDMDHENMFWYRQDPGLGLRLIYFSYDVKMKEKGDIPEGYSVSREKKERFSLILESASTNQTSMYLCASTQGQGFYEQYFGPGTRLTVT.